Listed here are 9 T cell receptor beta chains from one sample, sequenced in a study of Ad26.COV2.S vaccination and SARS-CoV-2 variants. As for treatment: 19 received Ad26.COV2.S at low or high dose, single or two shots; 5 received placebo; per-sample allocation not given. Samples analyzed were those drawn on day 63 after the first vaccine or placebo injection. Clones were read by immunoSEQ multiplex PCR, and TCRdb kept only the in-frame ones, dropping some. The sample has more than 300,000 clones; 70% to 90% are singletons. The source was peripheral blood, collected in a trial of Ad26.COV2.S vaccine versus placebo. These receptors were collected from a person between 18 and 65 years old who received the Ad26.COV2.S COVID-19 vaccine or a placebo.

V usage is TRBV6-6 and J usage is TRBJ2-3, with TRBD1 identical over 7 bases. J was trimmed by 6 bases and V by 2 bases; bases with no gene match: 5. This CDR3 is built from 14 residues. Looked up from germline, CDR1 is MNHNY and CDR2 is SVGAGI (reference sequence). The CDR3, as DNA: TGTGCCAGCAGTTACCACAGGGGCGTGGATACGCAGTATTTT. Residues: CASSYHRGVDTQYF.

The CDR3 nucleotides are TGTGCCAGCAGCCCCCAGTCTGGCTCTGGAAACACCATATATTTT. This sequence encodes CASSPQSGSGNTIYF. The V gene is TRBV7-2, the J gene TRBJ1-3; D gene uncertain. Germline V gene sequence: CDR1 SGHTA, CDR2 FQGNSA. This CDR3 comprises 15 residues. The V end was cut by 5 bases, the J end by 0 bases, with 11 bases between. The whole variable domain, remainder taken from reference TRBV7-2 and TRBJ1-3, is GAGVSQSPSNKVTEKGKDVELRCDPISGHTALYWYRQSLGQGLEFLIYFQGNSAPDKSGLPSDRFSAERTGGSVSTLTIQRTQQEDSAVYLCASSPQSGSGNTIYFGEGSWLTVV.

V gene TRBV14 combines with J gene TRBJ1-2; D is possibly TRBD1 (5 bases). The CDR3 runs 14 residues. V gave up 4 bases and J gave up 8 bases, with 17 bases separating them. Looked up from germline, CDR1 is SGHDN and CDR2 is FVKESK. The CDR3 region is CASSLPGRAGGYTF. CDR3 bases: TGTGCCAGCAGCCTCCCAGGGAGGGCAGGGGGCTACACCTTC. Supplemented by reference TRBV14 and TRBJ1-2, the full variable domain reads EAGVTQFPSHSVIEKGQTVTLRCDPISGHDNLYWYRRVMGKEIKFLLHFVKESKQDESGMPNNRFLAERTGGTYSTLKVQPAELEDSGVYFCASSLPGRAGGYTFGSGTRLTVV.

The rearrangement uses TRBV6-1 and TRBJ1-5; D ambiguous. This CDR3 has 11 residues. Germline CDR1 MNHNS, CDR2 SASEGT. V shed 2 bases and J shed 9 bases, with 5 bases lying between them. The CDR3 loop reads CASSEKTPQHF. In DNA form, the CDR3 reads TGTGCCAGCAGTGAAAAGACGCCCCAGCATTTT.

The chain joins TRBV5-8 to TRBJ2-1, with D tentatively TRBD2 (7 bases). Germline V lookup: CDR1 SGHTS, CDR2 YDEGEE. The CDR3 is 16 residues long. V was trimmed by 6 bases and J by 7 bases, leaving 23 bases between them. The CDR3, as DNA: TGTGCCAGCACCCCAAAACGGGGGGCCGGACCTAATGAGCAGTTCTTC. Protein product: CASTPKRGAGPNEQFF.

The chain joins TRBV9 to TRBJ2-3; 7 bases agree with TRBD1. The CDR3 has 19 residues. With V trimmed by 4 bases and J by 3 bases, 20 bases remained unmatched. Germline CDR1 SGDLS, CDR2 YYNGEE. CDR3 DNA sequence: TGTGCCAGCAGCCCCAGAGGGGCGACAGGGCTAACCCGTACAGATACGCAGTATTTT. Amino acids: CASSPRGATGLTRTDTQYF.

This clone was seen a handful of times. The V gene is TRBV20-1, the J gene TRBJ2-7, with D uncertain. The CDR3 has 10 amino acids. Trimming stripped 4 bases from V and 5 bases from J, with 6 bases between. Germline-derived CDR1 and CDR2 are DFQATT and SNEGSKA (reference sequence). The CDR3 region is CSANGHEQYF. DNA of the CDR3: TGCAGTGCTAATGGACACGAGCAGTACTTC.

The chain employs TRBV5-1 and TRBJ1-3, with 7 bases fitting TRBD1. The length of the CDR3 is 15 residues. The trim removed 1 base at V and 0 bases at J, leaving 1 base unmatched. The germline V gene has CDR1 SGHRS and CDR2 YFSETQ. The CDR3 nucleotides read TGCGCCAGCAGCTTGCCAGGGGGCTCTGGAAACACCATATATTTT. Protein sequence: CASSLPGGSGNTIYF. The whole variable domain, filled in from reference TRBV5-1 and TRBJ1-3, reads KAGVTQTPRYLIKTRGQQVTLSCSPISGHRSVSWYQQTPGQGLQFLFEYFSETQRNKGNFPGRFSGRQFSNSRSEMNVSTLELGDSALYLCASSLPGGSGNTIYFGEGSWLTVV.

This chain joins TRBV5-6 and TRBJ2-7; weak D call: TRBD1 (6 bases). This CDR3 is built from 15 residues. Per germline, CDR1 SGHDT and CDR2 YYEEEE. Trimming took off 4 bases at V and 2 bases at J, with 16 bases between the two ends. CDR3 protein: CASSRRRTATYEQYF. Here the CDR3 DNA reads TGTGCCAGCAGCCGCCGAAGGACAGCCACCTACGAGCAGTACTTC.